Sequencing of this T cell receptor beta chain was carried out in a study of blood T cell repertoires in COVID-19. Study at large: Samples of COVID-19 (acute and convalescent) were obtained from the United States, Italy and Spain.

Per the germline V gene, CDR1 is SGDLS and CDR2 is YYNGEE. V lost 3 bases and J lost 8; bases outside the gene matches: 14. CDR3 size: 16 residues. The cohort comprised adults aged roughly 18 to 95 years residing in approximately 25 US areas. Categorization into cohorts depended on clinical history that participants reported. The assay was immunoSEQ multiplex PCR, and TCRdb's table has in-frame clones only and misses some. In the table there are roughly 300,000 clones, around 87% of which are singletons. The V and J genes are TRBV9 and TRBJ1-2; 9 bases line up with TRBD1. Input material: PBMCs or T cells enriched from blood (not recorded which). This receptor was identified in a woman aged 30 to 39 who had recovered from COVID-19. For the CDR3, the DNA is TGTGCCAGCAGCGCCCAGACGGGACAGGGTCGGGGGGGCTACACCTTC. Residues: CASSAQTGQGRGGYTF. Full variable domain (remainder filled in from reference TRBV9 and TRBJ1-2): DSGVTQTPKHLITATGQRVTLRCSPRSGDLSVYWYQQSLDQGLQFLIQYYNGEERAKGNILERFSAQQFPDLHSELNLSSLELGDSALYFCASSAQTGQGRGGYTFGSGTRLTVV.